The 12 T cell receptor beta chains below were found in one sample sequenced in a study of regulatory T cells in long-lasting Graves disease. As to time point: newly diagnosed GD, antithyroid drugs for less than 3 months. Researchers made the TCR library from RNA that was extracted from PBMCs. CDR3 regions were amplified by Arm-PCR using iRepertoire HTBI primers to build TCR beta libraries. TCRdb recomputed calls from the multiplex PCR reads with MiXCR, one row per CDR3 protein. The sample lists about 440,000 distinct CDR3 sequences; over 15% were seen once. These data were also filed under a second study, of T cells in Graves' hyperthyroidism and ophthalmopathy.

Sequencing was performed on peripheral blood mononuclear cells (PBMCs), taken at new diagnosis, from a patient treated with antithyroid drugs. The receptors were sampled from a woman in her thirties with Graves disease.

The sample holds a few counts of this clonotype. V usage is TRBV29-1 and J usage is TRBJ1-1; unclear D gene. CDR3 length equals 11 residues. Germline V CDR1 and CDR2: SQVTM, ANQGSEA. V lost 3 bases and J lost 1, with 3 bases in between. The CDR3 DNA sequence: TGCAGCGTTGAGGCGAACACTGAAGCTTTCTTT. It specifies CSVEANTEAFF. The variable domain in full, with the rest retrieved from reference TRBV29-1 and TRBJ1-1, is SAVISQKPSRDICQRGTSLTIQCQVDSQVTMMFWYRQQPGQSLTLIATANQGSEATYESGFVIDKFPISRPNLTFSTLTVSNMSPEDSSIYLCSVEANTEAFFGQGTRLTVV.

Ten or more counts support this clonotype. CDR3 protein: CASSSWAWQGPYEQYF. The CDR3, as DNA: TGTGCCAGCAGCTCTTGGGCGTGGCAGGGCCCCTACGAGCAGTACTTC. The V gene is TRBV11-2, the J gene TRBJ2-7; perhaps TRBD1 as D (5 bases). Trimming shortened V by 4 bases and J by 2 bases, and 18 bases separated the two germline ends. The V gene's germline CDR1 is SGHAT and CDR2 FQNNGV. CDR3 length equals 16 residues.

This chain uses TRBV6-2 or TRBV6-3 with TRBJ2-7, with TRBD1 identical over 7 bases. The CDR3 extends over 15 amino acids. Germline trimming cut 7 bases from V and 0 bases from J; bases unmatched to any gene: 9. In germline, CDR1 is MNHEY, CDR2 SVGEGT. In DNA form, the CDR3 reads TGTGCCAGCACCCAAGTGACAGGGAGCTCCTACGAGCAGTACTTC. Amino acid sequence: CASTQVTGSSYEQYF.

To note about this clonotype: A read error may account for a junction end that differs from germline. The J gene is TRBJ2-5, the V gene TRBV29-1, with TRBD2 matching 8 bases. Germline CDR1 reads SQVTM; CDR2 reads ANQGSEA. This CDR3 comprises 12 residues. CDR3 sequence (DNA): TGCAGCGTTGGAGCGGGAGACGAGATCCAGTACTTC. The encoded protein is CSVGAGDEIQYF.

J is TRBJ1-5 and V is TRBV15; no reliable D call. The germline CDR1 and CDR2 sequences are LNHNV and YYDKDF (reference sequence). Trimming took off 1 base at V and 5 bases at J, with 9 bases between the two ends. CDR3 length: 14 amino acids. CDR3 amino acids: CATSRVQDDQPQHF. Written as DNA, the CDR3 is TGTGCCACCAGCAGAGTTCAGGATGATCAGCCCCAGCATTTT.

Many counts were recorded for this clonotype. The CDR3 DNA is TGCAGTGCTAGAGACCCTAAAAGCACAGATACGCAGTATTTT. It yields the protein CSARDPKSTDTQYF. The chain couples TRBV20-1 to TRBJ2-3; D unclear. CDR1 is DFQATT, CDR2 SNEGSKA, per germline (reference sequence). This CDR3 is 14 amino acids long. V was shortened by 0 bases and J by 0 bases, with 7 bases between the two germline ends.

This clonotype was picked up a small number of times. The V gene is TRBV7-6, the J gene TRBJ1-5, with 10 bases fitting TRBD1. Germline V gene sequence: CDR1 SGHVS, CDR2 FNYEAQ. V lost 5 bases, J lost 3 bases, and 7 bases stayed unmatched. The CDR3 loop spans 16 amino acids. For the CDR3, the DNA is TGTGCCAGCAGCCGACGGGACAGGGGTCCCAATCAGCCCCAGCATTTT. Amino acid sequence: CASSRRDRGPNQPQHF.

This clonotype came up a few times. The V gene is TRBV29-1, the J gene TRBJ1-2; weak D call: TRBD1 (6 bases). The germline gives CDR1 SQVTM, CDR2 ANQGSEA. The CDR3 covers 13 residues. V was clipped by 4 bases and J by 7 bases, with 16 bases between them. The CDR3 DNA reads as TGCAGCGTTGGAGGAACAGGGTTTTCTGGCTACACCTTC. Protein sequence: CSVGGTGFSGYTF. Based on the CDR3 plus reference TRBV29-1 and TRBJ1-2, the full variable domain is SAVISQKPSRDICQRGTSLTIQCQVDSQVTMMFWYRQQPGQSLTLIATANQGSEATYESGFVIDKFPISRPNLTFSTLTVSNMSPEDSSIYLCSVGGTGFSGYTFGSGTRLTVV.

This clonotype was found many times. The chain employs TRBV12-3 or TRBV12-4 and TRBJ2-3; D may be TRBD2 (6 bases). The germline V and J ends were trimmed by 10 bases and 0 bases, with 14 bases remaining between them. The CDR3 runs to 14 residues. This CDR3 reads CATKQEGSTDTQYF. CDR3 nucleotide sequence: TGTGCCACCAAGCAGGAGGGTAGCACAGATACGCAGTATTTT.

This clonotype has more than one count but fewer than ten. The J gene is TRBJ2-1, the V gene TRBV12-3 or TRBV12-4; 9 nucleotides agree with TRBD1. Trimming removed 3 bases from V and 4 bases from J; junction bases left unmatched: 1. The CDR3 sequence is 14 residues long. The CDR3 DNA sequence: TGTGCCAGCAGTTTTGACAGGGGGTACAATGAGCAGTTCTTC. Translation gives CASSFDRGYNEQFF.

This clonotype was seen many times. The chain has TRBV7-8 and TRBJ1-1; D gene ambiguous. The ends were cut back, 4 bases at V and 0 bases at J, with 9 bases in the middle. Germline loops: CDR1 SGHVS, CDR2 FQNEAQ. The CDR3 runs 14 residues. The CDR3 sequence is CASSSRRMNTEAFF. The CDR3 coding sequence is TGTGCCAGCAGCTCCAGGCGGATGAACACTGAAGCTTTCTTT.

V usage is TRBV6-1 and J usage is TRBJ2-1, with TRBD2 matching 12 bases. CDR3 length equals 18 residues. Germline V CDR1 and CDR2: MNHNS, SASEGT. After removal of 5 bases from V and 0 bases from J, the junction contained 8 bases not matched to a gene. The DNA of the CDR3 is TGTGCCAGCAGTCAGACTAGCGGGAGAGAGAGCTCCTACAATGAGCAGTTCTTC. Translated, it gives CASSQTSGRESSYNEQFF.